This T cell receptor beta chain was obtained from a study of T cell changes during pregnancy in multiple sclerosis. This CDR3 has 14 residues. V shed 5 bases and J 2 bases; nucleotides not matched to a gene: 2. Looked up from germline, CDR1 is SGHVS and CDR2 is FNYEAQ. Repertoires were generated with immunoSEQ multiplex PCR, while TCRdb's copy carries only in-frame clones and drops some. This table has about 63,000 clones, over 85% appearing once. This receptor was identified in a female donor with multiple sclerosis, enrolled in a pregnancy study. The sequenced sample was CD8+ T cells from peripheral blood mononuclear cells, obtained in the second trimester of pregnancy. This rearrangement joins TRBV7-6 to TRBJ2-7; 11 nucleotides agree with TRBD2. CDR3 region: CASSPGLAAYEQYF. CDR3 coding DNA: TGTGCCAGCAGCCCGGGACTAGCGGCCTACGAGCAGTACTTC.